The sequence of this T cell receptor beta chain was determined in a study of prognosis after radiotherapy for stage I lung cancer. As for the study in general: Patients were about 14 men and a handful of women aged roughly 50 to 84, median about 70 years.

Genomic DNA yielded TCR beta CDR3, amplified by two-round multiplex PCR. The authors ran first-round PCR with primers specific to each TRBV and TRBJ gene. In TCRdb, the multiplex PCR reads were re-called with MiXCR into one record per CDR3 protein. The sample shows fewer than 65,000 distinct CDR3 sequences, less than 45% of them seen only once. There are 14 residues in the CDR3. V trimming: 5 bases; J trimming: 8 bases; junction bases outside the gene matches: 10. The germline CDR1 and CDR2 sequences are MNHNS and SASEGT. This clonotype was found many times. This rearrangement joins TRBV6-1 to TRBJ2-3, with TRBD1 matching over 7 bases. The clonotype comes from a donor older than 45 with non-small cell lung cancer. This material consisted of PBMCs, taken before or after stereotactic body radiation therapy (not recorded which). CDR3 sequence (DNA): TGTGCCAGCAGTCGACAGGGAGTCGCGGCTACGCAGTATTTT. Protein sequence: CASSRQGVAATQYF.